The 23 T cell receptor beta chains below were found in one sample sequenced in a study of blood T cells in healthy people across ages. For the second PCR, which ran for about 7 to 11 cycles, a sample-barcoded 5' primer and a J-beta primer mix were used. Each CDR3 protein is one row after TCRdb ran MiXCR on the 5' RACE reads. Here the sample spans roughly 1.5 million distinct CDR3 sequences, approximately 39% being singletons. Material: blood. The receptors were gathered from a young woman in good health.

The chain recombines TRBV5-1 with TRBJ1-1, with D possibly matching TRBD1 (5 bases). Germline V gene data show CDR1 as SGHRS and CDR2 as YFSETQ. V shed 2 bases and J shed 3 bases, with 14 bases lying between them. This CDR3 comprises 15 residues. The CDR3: CASSLGGVGDTEAFF. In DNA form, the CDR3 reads TGCGCCAGCAGCTTAGGAGGGGTTGGAGACACTGAAGCTTTCTTT.

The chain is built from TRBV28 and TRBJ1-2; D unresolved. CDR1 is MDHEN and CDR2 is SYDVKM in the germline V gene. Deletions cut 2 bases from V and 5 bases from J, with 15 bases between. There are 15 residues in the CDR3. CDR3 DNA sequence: TGTGCCAGCAGTTTACATCATGGCAGTAAATATGGCTACACCTTC. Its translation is CASSLHHGSKYGYTF.

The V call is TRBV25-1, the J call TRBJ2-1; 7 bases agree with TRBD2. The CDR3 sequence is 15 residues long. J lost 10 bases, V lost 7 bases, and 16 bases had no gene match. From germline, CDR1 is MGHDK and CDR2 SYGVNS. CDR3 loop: CASTTSVRVRGEQFF. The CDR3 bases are TGTGCCAGCACCACATCCGTGCGGGTGCGGGGGGAGCAGTTCTTC. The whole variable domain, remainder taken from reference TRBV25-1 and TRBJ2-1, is EADIYQTPRYLVIGTGKKITLECSQTMGHDKMYWYQQDPGMELHLIHYSYGVNSTEKGDLSSESTVSRIRTEHFPLTLESARPSHTSQYLCASTTSVRVRGEQFFGPGTRLTVL.

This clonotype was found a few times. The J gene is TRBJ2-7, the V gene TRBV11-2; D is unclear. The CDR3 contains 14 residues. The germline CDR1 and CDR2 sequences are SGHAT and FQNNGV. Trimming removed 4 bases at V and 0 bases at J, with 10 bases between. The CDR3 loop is CASSYGATSYEQYF. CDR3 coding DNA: TGTGCCAGCAGCTACGGCGCAACCTCCTACGAGCAGTACTTC.

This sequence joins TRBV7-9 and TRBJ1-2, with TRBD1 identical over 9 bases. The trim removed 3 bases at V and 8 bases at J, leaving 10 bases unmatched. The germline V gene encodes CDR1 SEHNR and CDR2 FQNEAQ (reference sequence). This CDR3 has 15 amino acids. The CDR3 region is CASSFARDRATGYTF. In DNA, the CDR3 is TGTGCCAGCAGCTTTGCCCGGGACAGGGCGACCGGCTACACCTTC.

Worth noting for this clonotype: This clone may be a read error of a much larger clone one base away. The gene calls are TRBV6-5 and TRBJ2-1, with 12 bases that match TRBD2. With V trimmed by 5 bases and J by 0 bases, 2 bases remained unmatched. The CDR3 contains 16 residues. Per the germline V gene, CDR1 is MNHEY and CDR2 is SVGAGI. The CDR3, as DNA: TGTGCCAGCAGTCGGACTAGCGGGGTCTCCTACAATGAGCAGTTCTTC. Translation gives CASSRTSGVSYNEQFF.

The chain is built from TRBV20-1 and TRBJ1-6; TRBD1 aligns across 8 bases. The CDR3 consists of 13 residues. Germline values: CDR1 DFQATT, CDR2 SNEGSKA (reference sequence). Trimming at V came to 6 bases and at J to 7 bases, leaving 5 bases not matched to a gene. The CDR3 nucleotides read TGCAGTGCGCAGACAGGGGAAAATTCACCCCTCCACTTT. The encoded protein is CSAQTGENSPLHF.

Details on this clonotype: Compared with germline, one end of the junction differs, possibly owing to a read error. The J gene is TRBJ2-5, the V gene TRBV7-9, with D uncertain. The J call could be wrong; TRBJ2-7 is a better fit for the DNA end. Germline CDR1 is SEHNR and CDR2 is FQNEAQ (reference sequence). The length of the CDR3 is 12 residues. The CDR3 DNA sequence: TGTTCCAGCAGCTTGGGGTCTGGCGAGCAGTACTTC. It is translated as CSSSLGSGEQYF.

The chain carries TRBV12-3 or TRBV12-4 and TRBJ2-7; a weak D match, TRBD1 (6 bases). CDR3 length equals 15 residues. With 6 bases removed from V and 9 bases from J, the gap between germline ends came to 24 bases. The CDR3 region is CASSRPSSPQGGQYF. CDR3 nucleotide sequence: TGTGCCAGCAGCCGACCTAGCTCCCCGCAAGGGGGGCAGTACTTC.

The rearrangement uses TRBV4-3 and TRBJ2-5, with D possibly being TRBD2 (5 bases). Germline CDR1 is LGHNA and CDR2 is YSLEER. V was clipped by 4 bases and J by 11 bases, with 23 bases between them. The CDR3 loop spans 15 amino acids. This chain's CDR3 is CASSPFPGSCNEQYF. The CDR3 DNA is TGCGCCAGCAGCCCCTTCCCGGGATCCTGCAATGAGCAGTACTTC.

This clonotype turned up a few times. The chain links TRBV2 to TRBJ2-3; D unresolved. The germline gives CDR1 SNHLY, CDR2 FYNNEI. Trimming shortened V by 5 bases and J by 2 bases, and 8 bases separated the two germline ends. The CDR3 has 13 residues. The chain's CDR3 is CASSREHTDTQYF. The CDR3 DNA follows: TGTGCCAGCAGTCGAGAACACACAGATACGCAGTATTTT.

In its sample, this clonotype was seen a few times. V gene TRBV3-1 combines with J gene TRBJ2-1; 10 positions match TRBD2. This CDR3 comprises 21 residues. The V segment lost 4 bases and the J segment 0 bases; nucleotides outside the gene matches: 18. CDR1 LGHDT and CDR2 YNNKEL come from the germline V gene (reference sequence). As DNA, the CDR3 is TGTGCCAGCAGCCCTCGGTCCGAGCGGGGGGGAGGCTTAATCTCCTACAATGAGCAGTTCTTC. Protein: CASSPRSERGGGLISYNEQFF.

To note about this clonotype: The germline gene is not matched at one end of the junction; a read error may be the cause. This CDR3 reads CATTDRGSNEQSF. The CDR3 nucleotides are TGTGCCACCACGGACAGGGGAAGCAATGAGCAGTCCTTC. The rearrangement links TRBV24-1 to TRBJ2-1; 9 bases line up with TRBD1. The CDR3 is 13 amino acids. From germline, CDR1 is KGHDR and CDR2 SFDVKD.

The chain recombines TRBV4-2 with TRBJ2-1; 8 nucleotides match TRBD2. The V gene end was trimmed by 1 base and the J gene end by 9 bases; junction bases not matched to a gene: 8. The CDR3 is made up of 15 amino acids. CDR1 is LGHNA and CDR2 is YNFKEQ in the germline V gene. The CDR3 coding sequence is TGTGCCAGCAGCCAAGTGGGGTTAGCGGGGTCTGAGCAGTTCTTC. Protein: CASSQVGLAGSEQFF.

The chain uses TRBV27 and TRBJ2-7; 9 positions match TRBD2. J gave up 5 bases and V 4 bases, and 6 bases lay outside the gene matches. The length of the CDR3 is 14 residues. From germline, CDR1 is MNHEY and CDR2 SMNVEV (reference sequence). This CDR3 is CASSYAGGPHEQYF. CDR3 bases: TGTGCCAGCAGTTACGCGGGGGGGCCACACGAGCAGTACTTC.

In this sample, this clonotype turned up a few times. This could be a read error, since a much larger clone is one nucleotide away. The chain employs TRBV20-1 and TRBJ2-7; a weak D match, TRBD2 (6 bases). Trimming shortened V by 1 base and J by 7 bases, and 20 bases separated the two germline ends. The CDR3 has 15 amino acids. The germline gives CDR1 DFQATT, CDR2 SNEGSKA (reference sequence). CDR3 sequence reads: CSARGGDSAYNEQYF. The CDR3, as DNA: TGCAGTGCTAGAGGAGGGGACTCGGCCTACAATGAGCAGTACTTC.

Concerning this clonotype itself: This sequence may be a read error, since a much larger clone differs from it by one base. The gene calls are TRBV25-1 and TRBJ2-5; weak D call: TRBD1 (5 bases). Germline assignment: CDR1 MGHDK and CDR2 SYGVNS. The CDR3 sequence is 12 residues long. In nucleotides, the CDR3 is TGTGCCAGCAGTCAGGGCCAAGAGACCCGGTACTTC. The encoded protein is CASSQGQETRYF.

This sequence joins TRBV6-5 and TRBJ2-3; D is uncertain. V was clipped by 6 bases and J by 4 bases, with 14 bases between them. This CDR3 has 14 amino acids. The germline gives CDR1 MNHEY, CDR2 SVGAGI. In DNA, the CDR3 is TGTGCCAGCAGCCCTGCTGCCGCAGCAGATACGCAGTATTTT. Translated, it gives CASSPAAAADTQYF.

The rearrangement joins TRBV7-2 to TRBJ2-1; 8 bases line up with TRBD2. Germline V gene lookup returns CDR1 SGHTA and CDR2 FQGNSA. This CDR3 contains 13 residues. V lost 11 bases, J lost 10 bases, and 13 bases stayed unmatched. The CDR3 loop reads CAGSGRASLEQFF. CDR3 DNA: TGTGCCGGAAGCGGGAGAGCTAGTCTAGAGCAGTTCTTC.

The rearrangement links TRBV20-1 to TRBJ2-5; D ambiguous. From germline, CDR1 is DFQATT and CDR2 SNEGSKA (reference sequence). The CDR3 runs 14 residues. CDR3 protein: CNMAGLRLEETQYF. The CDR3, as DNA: TGCAACATGGCCGGGCTCCGGCTGGAAGAGACCCAGTACTTC.

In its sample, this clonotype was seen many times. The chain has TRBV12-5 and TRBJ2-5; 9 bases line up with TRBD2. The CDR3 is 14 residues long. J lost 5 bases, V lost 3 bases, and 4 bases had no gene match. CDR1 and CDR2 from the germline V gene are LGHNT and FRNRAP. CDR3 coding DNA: TGTGCTAGTGGTTTCGCGAGCGGGAGGGAGACCCAGTACTTC. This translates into CASGFASGRETQYF. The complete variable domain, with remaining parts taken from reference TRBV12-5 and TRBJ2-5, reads DARVTQTPRHKVTEMGQEVTMRCQPILGHNTVFWYRQTMMQGLELLAYFRNRAPLDDSGMPKDRFSAEMPDATLATLKIQPSEPRDSAVYFCASGFASGRETQYFGPGTRLLVL.

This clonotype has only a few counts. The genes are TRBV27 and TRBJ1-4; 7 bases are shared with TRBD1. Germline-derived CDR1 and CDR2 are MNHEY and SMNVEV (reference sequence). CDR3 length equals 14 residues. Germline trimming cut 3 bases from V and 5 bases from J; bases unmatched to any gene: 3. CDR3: CASSFRGVNEKLFF. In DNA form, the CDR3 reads TGTGCCAGCAGTTTCAGGGGGGTGAATGAAAAACTGTTTTTT.

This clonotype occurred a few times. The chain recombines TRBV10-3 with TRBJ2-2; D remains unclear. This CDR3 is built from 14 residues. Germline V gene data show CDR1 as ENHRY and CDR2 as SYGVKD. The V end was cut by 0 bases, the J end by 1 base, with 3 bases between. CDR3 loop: CAISESQNTGELFF. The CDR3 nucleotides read TGTGCCATCAGTGAGTCGCAGAACACCGGGGAGCTGTTTTTT.